What follows are 15 T cell receptor beta chains derived from one specimen sequenced in a study of tissue T cells after allogeneic stem cell transplantation. Measured with immunoSEQ multiplex PCR; TCRdb has only the in-frame clones, and not every one. Of roughly 45,000 clones in the sample, around 69% were seen once. Sequenced: sorted cells pooled from one or two spleens. The receptors derive from a pool of C57BL/6 mice in good health.

Comment on this clone: The listed genes are named as in mouse. Coverage ceases 1 residue before the CDR3 finishes, and the germline J gene fills in the end. V is TRBV13-2 and J is TRBJ1-4; TRBD1 matches 9 bases. Germline V CDR1 and CDR2: NNHNN, SYGAGS (reference sequence). V dropped 1 base and J dropped 3; count of bases not matched to a gene: 4. The CDR3 extends over 16 amino acids. The CDR3 loop reads CASGDQQGATNERLFF. Partial CDR3 DNA: TGTGCCAGCGGTGATCAACAGGGGGCCACCAACGAAAGATTATTT.

As for this clone: Mouse names are used for the genes. The observed sequence ends 1 residue before the CDR3 terminus, with the missing tail filled in from the germline J gene. The V gene is TRBV17, the J gene TRBJ2-2; D possibly uses TRBD1 or TRBD2 (5 bases each). Trimming left V 0 bases short and J 1 base short, with 9 bases between. This CDR3 spans 16 amino acids. Germline values: CDR1 MNHDT, CDR2 YYDKIL. CDR3 DNA (partial): TGTGCTAGCAGTAGAGAAGGGGCAGAAAACACCGGGCAGCTCTAC. It is translated as CASSREGAENTGQLY. The entire CDR3 reads CASSREGAENTGQLYF.

As regards this clone: Gene names are the mouse ones. From the germline J gene comes the end of the CDR3, since the read stops 1 residue before it. This chain uses TRBV19 with TRBJ2-4; the D is unclear. V was pared by 5 bases and J by 0 bases, with 4 bases between. Per germline, CDR1 FNHDT and CDR2 SITEND (reference sequence). The CDR3 length is 12 residues. CDR3: CASSNSQNTLYF. The CDR3 bases that were read are TGTGCCAGCAGCAATAGTCAAAACACCTTGTAC. Full variable domain (missing parts from reference TRBV19 and TRBJ2-4): GGIITQTPKFLIGQEGQKLTLKCQQNFNHDTMYWYRQDSGKGLRLIYYSITENDLQKGDLSEGYDASREKKSSFSLTVTSAQKNEMAVFLCASSNSQNTLYFGAGTRLSVL.

This clone came up a few times. Mouse names are used for the genes. CDR3 region: CASSLEQSSYEQYF. The CDR3 bases that were read are TGTGCCAGCTCTCTCGAACAGAGCTCCTATGAACAGTAC. The genes are TRBV12-2 and TRBJ2-7; D is unresolved. The read terminates 1 residue before the CDR3 end, so the remaining end is supplied by the germline J gene. Germline loops: CDR1 SGHLS, CDR2 HYDKME. This CDR3 contains 14 residues. V was pared by 0 bases and J by 0 bases, with 8 bases between. The entire variable domain, with the rest obtained from reference TRBV12-2 and TRBJ2-7, is as follows: NSGVVQSPRYIIKGKGERSILKCIPISGHLSVAWYQQTQGQELKFFIQHYDKMERDKGNLPSRFSVQQFDDYHSEMNMSALELEDSAVYFCASSLEQSSYEQYFGPGTRLTVL.

Worth noting for this clone: Gene names are mouse gene names. From the germline J gene comes the end of the CDR3, since the read stops 1 residue before it. The genes are TRBV20 and TRBJ2-4; 9 positions agree with TRBD1. J was trimmed by 0 bases and V by 1 base; bases with no gene match: 2. CDR3 length: 15 residues. Germline CDR1 is GFQATS and CDR2 is STVNSAI. The sequenced CDR3 bases are TGTGGTGCTAGGGGACAGGGGGGTAGTCAAAACACCTTGTAC. This encodes CGARGQGGSQNTLY. In full, the CDR3 reads CGARGQGGSQNTLYF.

In regard to this clone: Gene and germline names: mouse. Read data end 1 residue before the CDR3 end; the end is taken from the germline J gene. The V and J genes are TRBV23 and TRBJ1-4. The CDR3 extends over 17 amino acids. Looked up from germline, CDR1 is KGHTA and CDR2 is FQNQQP. The CDR3 here is CSSSQSGGGISNERLFF. CDR3 bases read: TGCTCCAGCAGTCAATCAGGGGGGGGAATTTCCAACGAAAGATTATTT.

In the case of this clone: The gene names given are mouse names. The CDR3 end is not reached by the read, which stops 1 residue before it; the germline J gene fills it in. The genes are TRBV2 and TRBJ2-5, with D tentatively TRBD1 or TRBD2 (5 bases each). Trimming shortened V by 0 bases and J by 3 bases, and 7 bases separated the two germline ends. Germline assignment: CDR1 LGHNA and CDR2 YSYQKL. The CDR3 is made up of 14 amino acids. CDR3 residues: CASSQEGAQDTQYF. The sequenced CDR3 bases are TGTGCCAGCAGCCAAGAAGGGGCACAAGACACCCAGTAC.

To note about this clone: Genes and germline come from the mouse. The sequence runs out 1 residue before the end of the CDR3; the remainder is reconstructed from the germline J gene. The chain is built from TRBV3 and TRBJ2-4, with D maybe TRBD1 (5 bases). The CDR3 runs to 13 residues. V was pared by 5 bases and J by 2 bases, with 8 bases between. Germline CDR1 SNHLY, CDR2 FYNGKV (reference sequence). CDR3 region: CASSQDNQNTLYF. The CDR3 DNA, read in part, is TGTGCCAGCAGCCAGGACAATCAAAACACCTTGTAC.

Concerning this clone: Each gene name is a mouse one. The CDR3 extends 1 residue past the end of the read, so its final part is completed from the germline J gene. V gene TRBV16 combines with J gene TRBJ1-1, with 7 nucleotides matching TRBD1. Germline-derived CDR1 and CDR2 are SGHSA and FRNQAP. V shed 5 bases and J 1 base; nucleotides not matched to a gene: 1. This CDR3 has 13 residues. CDR3 DNA (partial): TGTGCAAGCAGCCGGGACAGAAACACAGAAGTCTTC. The encoded protein is CASSRDRNTEVF. The CDR3 reads in full as CASSRDRNTEVFF.

This clone was detected a few times. All gene names here are mouse names. The CDR3 reads CAVLYEQYF. The covered CDR3 bases are TGTGCCGTGCTGTATGAACAGTAC. The chain uses TRBV3 and TRBJ2-7; no clear D. The sequence runs out 1 residue before the end of the CDR3; the remainder is reconstructed from the germline J gene. Trimming shortened V by 11 bases and J by 4 bases, and 6 bases separated the two germline ends. Germline V gene sequence: CDR1 SNHLY, CDR2 FYNGKV (reference sequence). The CDR3 is 9 residues long.

With regard to this clone: Germline and genes: mouse. The CDR3 end lies 1 residue beyond the end of the read and is filled in from the germline J gene. The rearrangement joins TRBV17 to TRBJ2-5; the D gene is possibly TRBD1 (6 bases). The CDR3 is made up of 13 amino acids. CDR1 and CDR2 from the germline V gene are MNHDT and YYDKIL. The germline V and J ends were trimmed by 7 bases and 4 bases, with 12 bases remaining between them. CDR3 protein: CASKRGTKDTQYF. Partial CDR3 DNA: TGTGCTAGCAAGAGGGGGACAAAAGACACCCAGTAC.

Note on this clone: Gene names denote mouse genes. The read stops 1 residue short of the end of the CDR3; the missing end is completed from the germline J gene. The chain joins TRBV20 to TRBJ1-2, with 8 bases identical to TRBD1. Germline V lookup: CDR1 GFQATS, CDR2 STVNSAI. CDR3 length: 14 amino acids. V was clipped by 4 bases and J by 2 bases; unmatched bases: 6. The CDR3 DNA, read in part, is TGTGGTGCTACGACGACAGGGGTGAACTCCGACTACACC. It yields the protein CGATTTGVNSDYT. The CDR3 in full is CGATTTGVNSDYTF. Filled out from reference TRBV20 and TRBJ1-2, the complete variable domain reads GALVYQYPRRTICKSGTSMRMECQAVGFQATSVAWYRQSPQKTFELIALSTVNSAIKYEQNFTQEKFPISHPNLSFSSMTVLNAYLEDRGLYLCGATTTGVNSDYTFGSGTRLLVI.

As concerns this clone: Gene labels here are mouse ones. The read gets to within 1 residue of the CDR3 end, and the germline J gene fills in the rest. This rearrangement joins TRBV20 to TRBJ2-2; 7 bases line up with TRBD2. CDR1 and CDR2 from the germline V gene are GFQATS and STVNSAI. V was pared by 2 bases and J by 2 bases, with 2 bases of the junction left unmatched. The CDR3 loop spans 14 amino acids. CDR3 loop: CGARSWGNTGQLYF. The CDR3 DNA, read in part, is TGTGGTGCTAGGAGCTGGGGGAACACCGGGCAGCTCTAC. Full variable domain (outside the CDR3, taken from reference TRBV20 and TRBJ2-2): GALVYQYPRRTICKSGTSMRMECQAVGFQATSVAWYRQSPQKTFELIALSTVNSAIKYEQNFTQEKFPISHPNLSFSSMTVLNAYLEDRGLYLCGARSWGNTGQLYFGEGSKLTVL.

Points on this clone: Gene names refer to mouse genes. The read terminates 1 residue ahead of where the CDR3 ends, so the germline J gene completes it. The chain uses TRBV29 and TRBJ1-1; D possibly corresponds to TRBD1 (6 bases). V was clipped by 6 bases and J by 1 base, with 9 bases between them. Germline assignment: CDR1 MSHET and CDR2 SYDVDS. The CDR3 runs 13 residues. CDR3 DNA (partial): TGTGCTAGCAGCCGGGACAAAAACACAGAAGTCTTC. It is translated as CASSRDKNTEVF. The CDR3 as a whole reads CASSRDKNTEVFF. Drawing the rest from reference TRBV29 and TRBJ1-1, the complete variable domain is DMKVTQMPRYLIKRMGENVLLECGQDMSHETMYWYRQDPGLGLQLIYISYDVDSNSEGDIPKGYRVSRKKREHFSLILDSAKTNQTSVYFCASSRDKNTEVFFGKGTRLTVV.

On this clone itself: Gene names are mouse gene names. The read finishes 1 residue shy of the CDR3 end, and the germline J gene is used to complete it. J is TRBJ1-4 and V is TRBV13-3, with D possibly matching TRBD1 (6 bases). Germline CDR1 is NNHDY and CDR2 is SYVADS. Trimming shortened V by 3 bases and J by 3 bases, and 9 bases separated the two germline ends. The CDR3 runs to 14 residues. Partial CDR3 DNA: TGTGCCAGCAGTGCTCAGGGGCCCAACGAAAGATTATTT. Translation: CASSAQGPNERLF. The entire CDR3 is CASSAQGPNERLFF.